This TCR beta chain was retrieved from a study of T-cell reconstitution after alpha-beta-depleted transplantation in children. Study results and caveats: Several patients had high TCRbeta diversity at day 60; it came from surviving recipient T cells and thymic progenitors. A year post-transplant, T-cell counts and diversity derived mostly from newly produced T cells. By about two months after transplant, alpha-beta T cells reportedly arose from several hundred graft clones that had expanded.

This clonotype turned up a few times. Its antigen is not identified. CDR3 length: 17 residues. From germline, CDR1 is MNHEY and CDR2 SVGAGI. With 0 bases clipped from V and 4 bases from J, the junction kept 8 bases outside the gene matches. For TCRbeta, the library was prepared with unique molecular identifiers. One entry per CDR3 protein, called by TCRdb with MiXCR from the PCR reads. The data hold a few hundred thousand distinct CDR3 sequences, with 25% to 30% observed a single time. The sample was PBMCs, taken before TCRalphabeta/CD19-depleted stem cell transplant. The sequence came from a boy under two years old with Wiskott-Aldrich syndrome, due to receive a stem cell transplant. V gene TRBV6-5 combines with J gene TRBJ1-5, with 8 bases lining up with TRBD1. The DNA for the CDR3 is TGTGCCAGCAGTTACTCGACCGGGACAGGAGGGAATCAGCCCCAGCATTTT. It specifies CASSYSTGTGGNQPQHF.